The 26 T cell receptor beta chains reported below all come from one sample, sequenced in a study of T cells in Graves' hyperthyroidism and ophthalmopathy. Amplification yielded TCR beta CDR3 regions, with RNA transcripts as the source. Carried out on the TCR CDR3, a first-round RT-PCR used the HTBI primer set. From the multiplex PCR reads, TCRdb called clonotypes with MiXCR, one entry per CDR3 protein. The sample holds roughly 600,000 distinct CDR3 sequences, roughly 15% seen once. The sequenced sample consisted of blood. These receptor sequences come from a woman aged 45-65 years with Graves' ophthalmopathy.

The chain joins TRBV29-1 to TRBJ2-3, with a tentative D call TRBD2 (5 bases). V was shortened by 4 bases and J by 4 bases, with 12 bases between the two germline ends. Germline V CDR1 and CDR2: SQVTM, ANQGSEA. The CDR3 is 13 amino acids. The CDR3, as DNA: TGCAGCGTTGCCGGGTTAGCGTCAGATACGCAGTATTTT. This translates into CSVAGLASDTQYF.

The chain links TRBV28 to TRBJ2-7, with D tentatively TRBD2 (7 bases). V lost 3 bases, J lost 5 bases, and 17 bases lay in between. The CDR3 totals 15 residues. The germline V gene encodes CDR1 MDHEN and CDR2 SYDVKM. CDR3 in DNA: TGTGCCAGCAGTTTGGGGGGGGCGAAGATCCACGAGCAGTACTTC. This gives the protein CASSLGGAKIHEQYF.

This clonotype showed up many times. The V and J genes are TRBV20-1 and TRBJ2-1; 11 bases are a match to TRBD2. The CDR3 runs to 15 residues. Germline assignment: CDR1 DFQATT and CDR2 SNEGSKA (reference sequence). V shed 4 bases, J shed 4 bases, and the junction held 6 bases outside the gene matches. The CDR3, as DNA: TGCAGTGCTAAACCTCTAGCGGGAGGATACAATGAGCAGTTCTTC. This translates into CSAKPLAGGYNEQFF.

In its sample, this clonotype was seen many times. The chain couples TRBV20-1 to TRBJ2-7; 9 positions agree with TRBD2. From germline, CDR1 is DFQATT and CDR2 SNEGSKA (reference sequence). The CDR3 is 14 residues long. V lost 3 bases and J lost 0; bases outside the gene matches: 3. CDR3 sequence reads: CSARFSGSSYEQYF. In nucleotides, the CDR3 is TGCAGTGCTAGGTTTAGCGGGAGCTCCTACGAGCAGTACTTC.

Comments on this clonotype: An end of the junction does not agree with germline; a read error may underlie this. V usage is TRBV7-2 and J usage is TRBJ1-3, with D unresolved. The CDR3 extends over 14 amino acids. Looked up from germline, CDR1 is SGHTA and CDR2 is FQGNSA. The CDR3 sequence is CASSLGAGGNAIYF. The CDR3 bases are TGTGCCAGCAGCTTAGGTGCCGGTGGAAACGCCATATATTTT.

This clonotype was picked up many times. The CDR3 reads CASSLTTAGVRGYTF. The CDR3, as DNA: TGTGCCAGCAGCTTAACGACGGCGGGGGTACGTGGCTACACCTTC. The rearrangement joins TRBV12-3 or TRBV12-4 to TRBJ1-2; tentative D call: TRBD1 (5 bases). Trimming shortened V by 6 bases and J by 7 bases, and 21 bases separated the two germline ends. CDR3 length: 15 residues.

This clonotype was observed a few times. The V call is TRBV12-3 or TRBV12-4, the J call TRBJ2-1, with unresolved D. The CDR3 loop spans 14 amino acids. V gave up 0 bases and J gave up 7 bases, with 10 bases separating them. Written as DNA, the CDR3 is TGTGCCAGCAGTTTAGCGGGTTTCATGAATGAGCAGTTCTTC. It encodes CASSLAGFMNEQFF.

J is TRBJ2-5 and V is TRBV6-1; D perhaps matches TRBD1 (5 bases). V was pared by 5 bases and J by 3 bases, with 13 bases between. Per germline, CDR1 MNHNS and CDR2 SASEGT. The CDR3 is 14 amino acids. In DNA, the CDR3 is TGTGCCAGCAGTAAGGCGACAGCCAAAGAGACCCAGTACTTC. Translating gives CASSKATAKETQYF.

This clonotype was recorded a few times. The chain couples TRBV6-1 to TRBJ1-2; 7 bases line up with TRBD1. V lost 6 bases and J lost 3; bases outside the gene matches: 10. In germline, CDR1 is MNHNS, CDR2 SASEGT. The CDR3 has 15 amino acids. The CDR3 DNA sequence: TGTGCCAGCAGCTCGAAATCGACAGGGTACTATGGCTACACCTTC. Translation gives CASSSKSTGYYGYTF.

A few counts support this clonotype. This sequence joins TRBV6-6 and TRBJ2-2, with D perhaps TRBD1 (5 bases). The germline CDR1 and CDR2 sequences are MNHNY and SVGAGI (reference sequence). The V end was cut by 2 bases, the J end by 7 bases, with 17 bases between. CDR3 length: 16 amino acids. For the CDR3, the DNA is TGTGCCAGCAGTTACGGCCGAACAGGACCTAACGGGGAGCTGTTTTTT. Protein product: CASSYGRTGPNGELFF.

This clonotype was observed many times. Compared with germline, one end of the junction differs, possibly owing to a read error. V usage is TRBV18 and J usage is TRBJ1-4; D is perhaps TRBD1 (5 bases). The germline V gene has CDR1 KGHSH and CDR2 LQKENI. The CDR3 spans 14 residues. The CDR3 region is CASSPQATNEKLFF. The CDR3 region has the DNA TGTGCCAGCTCCCCACAGGCAACTAATGAAAAACTGTTTTTT.

Ten or more counts support this clonotype. The chain employs TRBV28 and TRBJ2-5, with 8 bases aligning to TRBD2. With V trimmed by 6 bases and J by 3 bases, 6 bases remained unmatched. CDR1 and CDR2 (germline): MDHEN, SYDVKM. The CDR3 spans 14 residues. CDR3 amino acids: CASRPGGREETQYF. For the CDR3, the DNA is TGTGCCAGCAGGCCGGGGGGGAGAGAAGAGACCCAGTACTTC.

The genes are TRBV4-1 and TRBJ1-2; 8 bases are a match to TRBD1. Germline lookup yields CDR1 MGHRA and CDR2 YSYEKL. This CDR3 is 16 amino acids long. Losses at the gene ends were 4 bases for V and 0 bases for J; bases not matched to a gene: 7. CDR3 in amino acids: CASSPVDRATNYGYTF. In DNA form, the CDR3 reads TGCGCCAGCAGCCCCGTGGACAGGGCGACTAACTATGGCTACACCTTC.

This clonotype appeared a few times. The rearrangement joins TRBV10-3 to TRBJ2-4; D perhaps matches TRBD1 (6 bases). This CDR3 region has 18 residues. Per germline, CDR1 ENHRY and CDR2 SYGVKD. The V gene lost 1 base and the J gene lost 0 bases, with 16 bases spanning the gap. The CDR3 nucleotides read TGTGCCATCAGTGAGTATCCCCAGGGGACACTAGCCAAAAACATTCAGTACTTC. It yields the protein CAISEYPQGTLAKNIQYF.

This clonotype was found many times. This sequence joins TRBV20-1 and TRBJ1-4; 8 nucleotides line up with TRBD1. Germline CDR1 DFQATT, CDR2 SNEGSKA (reference sequence). The CDR3 is 14 amino acids. V lost 0 bases and J lost 8; bases outside the gene matches: 5. The CDR3 DNA reads as TGCAGTGCTAGAGATCCCCGACAGGGGGAAAAACTGTTTTTT. Its protein product is CSARDPRQGEKLFF.

This chain joins TRBV6-2 or TRBV6-3 and TRBJ2-1; TRBD2 matches 9 bases. Germline lookup yields CDR1 MNHEY and CDR2 SVGEGT. CDR3 size: 16 residues. Trimming at V came to 3 bases and at J to 0 bases, leaving 3 bases not matched to a gene. This CDR3 reads CASSYLAGFSYNEQFF. The CDR3 DNA sequence: TGTGCCAGCAGTTATCTAGCGGGGTTCTCCTACAATGAGCAGTTCTTC.

This clonotype was counted many times. The chain carries TRBV7-9 and TRBJ2-7; 8 bases match TRBD2. The CDR3 spans 15 residues. Unmatched junction bases numbered 11, after V lost 5 bases and J lost 5 bases. Germline V gene sequence: CDR1 SEHNR, CDR2 FQNEAQ (reference sequence). In DNA form, the CDR3 reads TGTGCCAGCAGCCCTCGGGGGGGTTTCAATGACGAGCAGTACTTC. This codes for CASSPRGGFNDEQYF.

This clonotype has a count of ten or more. This sequence joins TRBV13 and TRBJ1-2, with 8 bases that match TRBD1. The CDR3 loop spans 14 amino acids. Germline V lookup: CDR1 PRHDT, CDR2 FYEKMQ (reference sequence). J was trimmed by 7 bases and V by 6 bases; bases with no gene match: 10. CDR3 in DNA: TGTGCCAGCAGTTCGACGCAGGGGGCATCTGGCTACACCTTC. Amino acid sequence: CASSSTQGASGYTF.

This clonotype has ten or more counts. The chain recombines TRBV12-3 or TRBV12-4 with TRBJ1-5, with unresolved D. This CDR3 spans 14 amino acids. Between the trimmed V and J ends, which lost 5 bases and 3 bases, there was a span of 11 bases. The CDR3 DNA is TGTGCCAGCAGTCCCCGGGGTCCCAATCAGCCCCAGCATTTT. This sequence encodes CASSPRGPNQPQHF.

This chain joins TRBV9 and TRBJ2-2; 9 bases are a match to TRBD2. V lost 0 bases to trimming and J lost 6 bases; unmatched junction nucleotides: 3. The V gene's germline CDR1 is SGDLS and CDR2 YYNGEE. The CDR3 has 15 amino acids. The CDR3: CASSVGSGSAGELFF. CDR3 nucleotide sequence: TGTGCCAGCAGCGTAGGTAGCGGGAGCGCCGGGGAGCTGTTTTTT.

This clonotype has a count of ten or more. The rearrangement joins TRBV20-1 to TRBJ2-7; 7 nucleotides align to TRBD2. Germline assignment: CDR1 DFQATT and CDR2 SNEGSKA (reference sequence). The V segment lost 2 bases and the J segment 3 bases; nucleotides outside the gene matches: 7. The CDR3 totals 14 residues. The CDR3 loop is CSARFGRTFYEQYF. For the CDR3, the DNA is TGCAGTGCTAGATTCGGGAGGACCTTCTACGAGCAGTACTTC.

This clonotype has a count of ten or more. The genes are TRBV7-2 and TRBJ1-1; 7 bases map to TRBD1. CDR1 SGHTA and CDR2 FQGNSA come from the germline V gene. The CDR3 is 13 amino acids. Trimming at V came to 6 bases and at J to 5 bases, leaving 6 bases not matched to a gene. CDR3 amino acids: CASRGDRATEAFF. The DNA of the CDR3 is TGTGCCAGCAGGGGAGACAGGGCTACTGAAGCTTTCTTT. Drawing the rest from reference TRBV7-2 and TRBJ1-1, the complete variable domain is GAGVSQSPSNKVTEKGKDVELRCDPISGHTALYWYRQSLGQGLEFLIYFQGNSAPDKSGLPSDRFSAERTGGSVSTLTIQRTQQEDSAVYLCASRGDRATEAFFGQGTRLTVV.

This clonotype was seen at least ten times. The J gene is TRBJ2-1, the V gene TRBV24-1; D unclear. V lost 1 base, J lost 6 bases, and 3 bases lay in between. The germline CDR1 and CDR2 sequences are KGHDR and SFDVKD. The CDR3 is made up of 12 amino acids. The CDR3 loop is CATSDLSNEQFF. The CDR3 DNA sequence: TGTGCCACCAGTGATTTATCCAATGAGCAGTTCTTC.

This clonotype was detected ten times or more. The chain couples TRBV20-1 to TRBJ2-3; a possible D gene is TRBD2 (5 bases). The CDR3 spans 15 residues. The germline CDR1 and CDR2 sequences are DFQATT and SNEGSKA (reference sequence). V dropped 6 bases and J dropped 0 bases, with 16 bases sitting between them. The CDR3 loop is CSASLVAPSTDTQYF. DNA of the CDR3: TGCAGTGCCTCCCTCGTAGCGCCTAGCACAGATACGCAGTATTTT.

Many counts were recorded for this clonotype. This chain joins TRBV6-1 and TRBJ1-2; 9 nucleotides agree with TRBD1. The CDR3 loop spans 15 amino acids. From germline, CDR1 is MNHNS and CDR2 SASEGT. Unmatched junction bases numbered 9, after V lost 10 bases and J lost 0 bases. CDR3 loop: CATQDRGRSNYGYTF. As DNA, the CDR3 is TGTGCCACCCAGGACAGGGGCCGTTCTAACTATGGCTACACCTTC.

This clonotype appeared many times. The V gene is TRBV20-1, the J gene TRBJ1-1, with D maybe TRBD1 (5 bases). The CDR3 runs 13 residues. With 6 bases removed from V and 1 base from J, the gap between germline ends came to 12 bases. Per the germline V gene, CDR1 is DFQATT and CDR2 is SNEGSKA (reference sequence). The CDR3 coding sequence is TGCAGTGCACTCGGGACGGGGAACACTGAAGCTTTCTTT. It encodes CSALGTGNTEAFF.